This TCR beta chain was captured in a study of monozygotic twins with inflammatory bowel disease. The CDR3 spans 14 residues. From germline, CDR1 is MNHEY and CDR2 SVGAGI. TCRdb re-called the 5' RACE reads; one entry per CDR3 protein, DNA not given. With more than 350,000 distinct CDR3 sequences in the sample, the ten largest clones hold 2.4%. The chain combines TRBV6-5 with TRBJ2-7. This TCR derives from a human donor with ulcerative colitis or Crohn's disease, or a healthy co-twin of an affected twin (not recorded which). Sequenced: blood. CDR3 sequence: CASSLVMTPYEQYF.